One and the same sample provided the 29 T cell receptor beta chains below, sequenced in a study of blood T cell repertoires in COVID-19. Profiled with immunoSEQ multiplex PCR; TCRdb holds only in-frame clones, not every one. The sample contains approximately 230,000 clones, nearly 90% of which appear only once. The sequencing input was peripheral blood. These receptors were obtained from a woman in her 40s who had recovered from COVID-19.

This sequence joins TRBV6-2 or TRBV6-3 and TRBJ1-1; possible D gene TRBD1, 6 bases. The CDR3 spans 14 residues. The germline V gene encodes CDR1 MNHEY and CDR2 SVGEGT. V lost 4 bases and J 8 bases, leaving 17 bases between the germline ends. The CDR3 loop reads CASSSDRPIIEAFF. The CDR3 DNA is TGTGCCAGCAGTTCCGACAGGCCCATAATCGAAGCTTTCTTT.

The chain combines TRBV11-2 with TRBJ2-1; D remains unclear. The length of the CDR3 is 14 residues. Deletions cut 1 base from V and 4 bases from J, with 8 bases between. Germline V gives CDR1 SGHAT, CDR2 FQNNGV. CDR3 amino acids: CASSLAPQYNEQFF. Here the CDR3 DNA reads TGTGCCAGCAGCTTAGCACCGCAGTACAATGAGCAGTTCTTC. Combining the CDR3 with reference TRBV11-2 and TRBJ2-1 gives the whole variable domain EAGVAQSPRYKIIEKRQSVAFWCNPISGHATLYWYQQILGQGPKLLIQFQNNGVVDDSQLPKDRFSAERLKGVDSTLKIQPAKLEDSAVYLCASSLAPQYNEQFFGPGTRLTVL.

The chain uses TRBV30 and TRBJ2-2; 7 bases are a match to TRBD2. The CDR3 has 15 residues. The germline V gene encodes CDR1 GTSNPN and CDR2 SVGIG (reference sequence). With V trimmed by 4 bases and J by 5 bases, 10 bases remained unmatched. The CDR3 region has the DNA TGTGCCTGGACTAAAGGACTAGTTGGGACCGGGGAGCTGTTTTTT. It encodes CAWTKGLVGTGELFF.

The gene calls are TRBV29-1 and TRBJ2-3; D possibly corresponds to TRBD2 (6 bases). Germline values: CDR1 SQVTM, CDR2 ANQGSEA. CDR3 length: 15 residues. With 4 bases removed from V and 2 bases from J, the gap between germline ends came to 16 bases. In DNA form, the CDR3 reads TGCAGCGTTGCGATGGCGGGGTCCACCACAGATACGCAGTATTTT. Translating it yields CSVAMAGSTTDTQYF.

This chain uses TRBV6-5 with TRBJ2-7; the match to TRBD2 covers 9 bases. J was trimmed by 4 bases and V by 7 bases; bases with no gene match: 11. The CDR3 runs to 15 residues. Germline CDR1 reads MNHEY; CDR2 reads SVGAGI. The CDR3 loop reads CASISGGHNVYEQYF. The CDR3, as DNA: TGTGCCAGCATTAGCGGGGGCCACAACGTATACGAGCAGTACTTC.

This sequence joins TRBV5-5 and TRBJ2-3; a possible D gene is TRBD1 (6 bases). Trimming left V 2 bases short and J 2 bases short, with 9 bases between. This CDR3 has 14 amino acids. Germline V gene lookup returns CDR1 SGHKS and CDR2 YYEKEE (reference sequence). The CDR3 here is CASSLWDTTDTQYF. In nucleotides, the CDR3 is TGTGCCAGCAGCTTATGGGACACCACAGATACGCAGTATTTT.

The chain uses TRBV30 and TRBJ1-5, with a tentative D call TRBD1 (5 bases). Germline CDR1 reads GTSNPN; CDR2 reads SVGIG (reference sequence). This CDR3 spans 17 amino acids. Trimming pared 0 bases from V and 1 base from J, leaving 16 bases between. This chain's CDR3 is CAWSVRGFGSSNQPQHF. The CDR3 coding sequence is TGTGCCTGGAGTGTACGGGGGTTCGGCAGCAGCAATCAGCCCCAGCATTTT.

V and J are TRBV19 and TRBJ2-3; 9 positions agree with TRBD1. V was pared by 7 bases and J by 2 bases, with 7 bases of the junction left unmatched. CDR3 size: 15 residues. Per the germline V gene, CDR1 is LNHDA and CDR2 is SQIVND (reference sequence). The chain's CDR3 is CASTLGTGNTDTQYF. CDR3 coding DNA: TGTGCCAGTACCCTGGGGACAGGGAACACAGATACGCAGTATTTT.

The J gene is TRBJ1-2, the V gene TRBV19; D is ambiguous. Looked up from germline, CDR1 is LNHDA and CDR2 is SQIVND (reference sequence). CDR3 length: 14 residues. Trimming cost V 9 bases and J 6 bases, with 20 bases left between them. The CDR3 reads CASNKDHGRNGYTF. Written as DNA, the CDR3 is TGTGCCAGCAATAAGGACCACGGGAGGAATGGCTACACCTTC.

V and J are TRBV6-2 or TRBV6-3 and TRBJ2-1, with 12 bases aligning to TRBD2. The V gene end was trimmed by 4 bases and the J gene end by 6 bases; junction bases not matched to a gene: 4. This CDR3 spans 15 amino acids. The germline V gene has CDR1 MNHEY and CDR2 SVGEGT. CDR3 loop: CASSLLAGGLNEQFF. CDR3 bases: TGTGCCAGCAGTTTACTAGCGGGAGGCCTCAATGAGCAGTTCTTC.

CDR3 sequence reads: CASSLSTDTDTQYF. The CDR3 DNA reads as TGTGCCAGCAGTTTATCCACAGACACAGATACGCAGTATTTT. The rearrangement links TRBV27 to TRBJ2-3, with D hard to call. Germline V lookup: CDR1 MNHEY, CDR2 SMNVEV (reference sequence). Trimming removed 0 bases at V and 2 bases at J, with 6 bases between. The CDR3 is made up of 14 amino acids.

This clone occurred once. The chain has TRBV2 and TRBJ1-5; D unclear. The V gene's germline CDR1 is SNHLY and CDR2 FYNNEI. This CDR3 comprises 13 residues. V was clipped by 1 base and J by 4 bases, with 5 bases between them. In DNA form, the CDR3 reads TGTGCCAGCAGTGAAGGGCAGAATCAGCCCCAGCATTTT. It yields the protein CASSEGQNQPQHF.

The chain uses TRBV18 and TRBJ2-7; unclear D gene. The CDR3 has 13 amino acids. V gave up 4 bases and J gave up 0 bases, with 7 bases separating them. CDR1 KGHSH and CDR2 LQKENI come from the germline V gene. CDR3 residues: CASSQESSYEQYF. The CDR3 nucleotides are TGTGCCAGCTCACAGGAGAGCTCCTACGAGCAGTACTTC.

The gene calls are TRBV10-3 and TRBJ2-7; 15 bases agree with TRBD2. The CDR3 is 13 residues long. The germline V gene encodes CDR1 ENHRY and CDR2 SYGVKD. The V and J ends lost 7 bases and 6 bases, in that order; junction bases with no gene match: 1. Written as DNA, the CDR3 is TGTGCCATCACGGGACTAGCGGGAGGCGAGCAGTACTTC. This sequence encodes CAITGLAGGEQYF.

This rearrangement joins TRBV20-1 to TRBJ2-2, with 12 positions matching TRBD2. The CDR3 has 15 amino acids. J gave up 5 bases and V 3 bases, and 4 bases lay outside the gene matches. The germline CDR1 and CDR2 sequences are DFQATT and SNEGSKA (reference sequence). CDR3 sequence: CSASPGTSGTGELFF. In DNA form, the CDR3 reads TGCAGTGCTAGTCCCGGGACTAGCGGGACCGGGGAGCTGTTTTTT.

The chain joins TRBV18 to TRBJ2-1, with TRBD1 as a possible D gene (6 bases). Trimming shortened V by 4 bases and J by 0 bases, and 16 bases separated the two germline ends. Germline values: CDR1 KGHSH, CDR2 LQKENI. CDR3 length equals 17 residues. CDR3 nucleotides: TGTGCCAGCTCACTGAACAGGGTGGTTAGCTCCTACAATGAGCAGTTCTTC. Protein: CASSLNRVVSSYNEQFF.

The table lists this clone with a few counts. The CDR3 here is CASSQGTVRGQYF. DNA of the CDR3: TGTGCCAGCAGCCAAGGGACAGTCCGGGGGCAGTACTTC. The gene calls are TRBV4-2 and TRBJ2-7, with D maybe TRBD1 (6 bases). Germline CDR1 reads LGHNA; CDR2 reads YNFKEQ. The CDR3 spans 13 residues. Between the trimmed V and J ends, which lost 1 base and 9 bases, there was a span of 13 bases.

The DNA for the CDR3 is TGTGCCAGCAGTACGCCCGGGACAGGGCGAGATGGCTACACCTTC. It specifies CASSTPGTGRDGYTF. The rearrangement links TRBV28 to TRBJ1-2; 9 nucleotides match TRBD1. Germline CDR1 MDHEN, CDR2 SYDVKM. The CDR3 runs to 15 residues. The V segment lost 5 bases and the J segment 6 bases; nucleotides outside the gene matches: 10.

The chain uses TRBV28 and TRBJ1-2; D might be TRBD1 (5 bases). Germline V gene sequence: CDR1 MDHEN, CDR2 SYDVKM. V was shortened by 3 bases and J by 3 bases, with 20 bases between the two germline ends. The CDR3 spans 17 residues. This CDR3 is CASSFVDTGFRDYGYTF. The CDR3 nucleotides read TGTGCCAGCAGTTTTGTTGACACAGGTTTTAGGGACTATGGCTACACCTTC.

V usage is TRBV3-1 (or the pseudogene TRBV3-2) and J usage is TRBJ2-7; possibly TRBD2 for D (6 bases). Germline CDR1 LGHDT, CDR2 YNNKEL (reference sequence). The CDR3 totals 15 residues. The germline V and J ends were trimmed by 5 bases and 3 bases, with 17 bases remaining between them. CDR3 region: CASSSGLGGFYEQYF. CDR3 nucleotides: TGTGCCAGCAGCTCCGGACTCGGAGGGTTCTACGAGCAGTACTTC.

V usage is TRBV4-3 and J usage is TRBJ2-7, with TRBD1 matching 12 bases. The CDR3 is 15 amino acids. V lost 5 bases, J lost 7 bases, and 9 bases stayed unmatched. Germline V gene lookup returns CDR1 LGHNA and CDR2 YSLEER. This chain's CDR3 is CASSEQPGQGAEQYF. The CDR3 region has the DNA TGCGCCAGCAGCGAACAACCGGGACAGGGGGCAGAGCAGTACTTC.

The genes are TRBV7-3 and TRBJ2-3; perhaps TRBD1 as D (6 bases). The CDR3 has 14 residues. Germline V gives CDR1 SGHTA, CDR2 FQGTGA. Between the trimmed V and J ends, which lost 3 bases and 7 bases, there was a span of 14 bases. The CDR3 loop is CASSLSTGRNTQYF. In DNA, the CDR3 is TGTGCCAGCAGCTTGTCAACAGGGCGAAATACGCAGTATTTT.

This clone was counted between two and nine times. This chain joins TRBV19 and TRBJ2-7; TRBD1 matches 9 bases. V trimming: 4 bases; J trimming: 5 bases; junction bases outside the gene matches: 0. Per the germline V gene, CDR1 is LNHDA and CDR2 is SQIVND (reference sequence). This CDR3 region has 12 residues. CDR3 DNA sequence: TGTGCCAGTAGTAGGACAGGGGACGAGCAGTACTTC. Translation: CASSRTGDEQYF.

This chain links TRBV4-2 with TRBJ2-1, with 13 bases matching TRBD2. Unmatched junction bases numbered 6, after V lost 4 bases and J lost 3 bases. The CDR3 contains 17 residues. Germline V gene lookup returns CDR1 LGHNA and CDR2 YNFKEQ. CDR3 nucleotides: TGTGCCAGCAGCCCCGGACTAGCGGGAGAGATCTACAATGAGCAGTTCTTC. As protein: CASSPGLAGEIYNEQFF.

The genes are TRBV7-3 and TRBJ1-6; 7 nucleotides align to TRBD1. The CDR3 has 15 residues. V shed 0 bases and J 5 bases; nucleotides not matched to a gene: 1. The germline gives CDR1 SGHTA, CDR2 FQGTGA. The CDR3 is CASSLTGTDNSPLHF. CDR3 nucleotides: TGTGCCAGCAGCTTAACTGGGACAGATAATTCACCCCTCCACTTT.

A few counts support this clone. This chain links TRBV4-2 with TRBJ2-7, with 13 bases fitting TRBD2. The CDR3 runs 21 residues. Germline V gene sequence: CDR1 LGHNA, CDR2 YNFKEQ. The J segment lost 3 bases and the V segment lost 0 bases, leaving 17 bases of the junction unmatched. CDR3: CASSQDLGTSGNRRPGYEQYF. The CDR3 DNA reads TGTGCCAGCAGCCAAGATCTCGGGACTAGCGGGAACCGCCGTCCGGGCTACGAGCAGTACTTC.

This chain joins TRBV15 and TRBJ2-5; D ambiguous. The CDR3 runs to 14 residues. CDR1 LNHNV and CDR2 YYDKDF come from the germline V gene (reference sequence). Trimming pared 1 base from V and 7 bases from J, leaving 13 bases between. In nucleotides, the CDR3 is TGTGCCACCAGCAGAGGGGCGACGGTGGTGACCCAGTACTTC. This sequence encodes CATSRGATVVTQYF.

The chain has TRBV7-2 and TRBJ1-2; TRBD1 aligns across 9 bases. V lost 5 bases, J lost 3 bases, and 7 bases stayed unmatched. The CDR3 is 15 amino acids. CDR1 is SGHTA and CDR2 is FQGNSA in the germline V gene. CDR3 loop: CASSARQGGDYGYTF. CDR3 DNA: TGTGCCAGCAGCGCCCGACAGGGGGGAGACTATGGCTACACCTTC.

In this sample, this clone turned up many times. The V and J genes are TRBV7-8 and TRBJ2-5; tentative D call: TRBD1 (6 bases). The CDR3 is 15 amino acids. The germline V gene encodes CDR1 SGHVS and CDR2 FQNEAQ. The V end lost 5 bases, the J end lost 3 bases, and 16 bases lay between the germline ends. The CDR3 bases are TGTGCCAGCAGCCCTACAGGGATCGAAGAAGAGACCCAGTACTTC. It translates to CASSPTGIEEETQYF. Variable domain in full (rest from reference TRBV7-8 and TRBJ2-5): GAGVSQSPRYKVAKRGQDVALRCDPISGHVSLFWYQQALGQGPEFLTYFQNEAQLDKSGLPSDRFFAERPEGSVSTLKIQRTQQEDSAVYLCASSPTGIEEETQYFGPGTRLLVL.